These 25 T cell receptor beta chains came from one sample sequenced in a study of T-cell memory formation after mild COVID-19. MiXCR, run by TCRdb on the 5' RACE reads, gives a single entry per CDR3 protein. This sample has a few hundred thousand distinct CDR3 sequences; 24% occur once, and the top ten carry roughly 8.9%. Specimen: PBMCs or a T cell subset sorted from them (not recorded which). These receptor sequences come from an adult woman who had mild COVID-19 (a few samples of this study predate the infection). Cell type and time point are not known.

This chain joins TRBV7-8 and TRBJ2-1; weak D call: TRBD1 (5 bases). The germline gives CDR1 SGHVS, CDR2 FQNEAQ. The CDR3 runs to 15 residues. The V end lost 1 base, the J end lost 3 bases, and 10 bases lay between the germline ends. CDR3 loop: CASSLEGRDYNEQFF. For the CDR3, the DNA is TGTGCCAGCAGCTTAGAAGGCAGGGACTACAATGAGCAGTTCTTC.

The chain joins TRBV20-1 to TRBJ1-6, with 7 bases matching TRBD1. Germline V gives CDR1 DFQATT, CDR2 SNEGSKA (reference sequence). V gave up 5 bases and J gave up 5 bases; unmatched junction bases: 6. This CDR3 contains 14 residues. The CDR3 protein is CSARQGRDNSPLHF. CDR3 DNA sequence: TGCAGTGCTCGACAGGGTCGGGATAATTCACCCCTCCACTTT.

The rearrangement links TRBV5-6 to TRBJ2-7; 8 positions agree with TRBD2. Germline V gene lookup returns CDR1 SGHDT and CDR2 YYEEEE. The CDR3 spans 17 residues. V shed 4 bases and J 0 bases; nucleotides not matched to a gene: 12. The CDR3 bases are TGTGCCAGCAGCCCGGAGAGTAGCGGGACTAACTCCTACGAGCAGTACTTC. Its protein is CASSPESSGTNSYEQYF.

This clonotype was counted a few times. CDR3 in DNA: TGCGCCAGCAGCTTTGACAGGGGGAACACTGAAGCTTTCTTT. Protein sequence: CASSFDRGNTEAFF. The rearrangement uses TRBV4-1 and TRBJ1-1; the match to TRBD1 covers 8 bases. The CDR3 extends over 14 amino acids. V was pared by 5 bases and J by 1 base, with 3 bases of the junction left unmatched. Germline V gene sequence: CDR1 MGHRA, CDR2 YSYEKL.

The J gene is TRBJ2-1, the V gene TRBV12-3 or TRBV12-4, with unresolved D. V lost 5 bases to trimming and J lost 2 bases, with 13 bases between them. The CDR3 is 15 residues long. The CDR3 nucleotides are TGTGCCAGCAGTAGTCCAGGTGGGACCTACAATGAGCAGTTCTTC. Translated: CASSSPGGTYNEQFF.

This clonotype has ten or more counts. This chain uses TRBV5-1 with TRBJ1-3; D remains unclear. The CDR3 sequence is 16 residues long. Germline-derived CDR1 and CDR2 are SGHRS and YFSETQ. The V end was cut by 5 bases, the J end by 4 bases, with 19 bases between. CDR3: CASRTDEADGGNTIYF. The DNA for the CDR3 is TGCGCCAGCAGAACGGACGAGGCGGATGGAGGAAACACCATATATTTT. The entire variable domain, with the rest obtained from reference TRBV5-1 and TRBJ1-3, is as follows: KAGVTQTPRYLIKTRGQQVTLSCSPISGHRSVSWYQQTPGQGLQFLFEYFSETQRNKGNFPGRFSGRQFSNSRSEMNVSTLELGDSALYLCASRTDEADGGNTIYFGEGSWLTVV.

This chain links TRBV7-2 with TRBJ2-5; possible D gene TRBD2, 6 bases. Germline assignment: CDR1 SGHTA and CDR2 FQGNSA. This CDR3 is built from 16 residues. V lost 7 bases to trimming and J lost 0 bases, with 18 bases between them. Here the CDR3 DNA reads TGTGCCAGCAACCCAGGTTGGGGCGGGAACCAAGAGACCCAGTACTTC. This encodes CASNPGWGGNQETQYF.

V and J are TRBV4-3 and TRBJ2-3, with 7 positions matching TRBD1. Germline CDR1 and CDR2: LGHNA and YSLEER. After removal of 3 bases from V and 0 bases from J, the junction contained 3 bases not matched to a gene. The CDR3 covers 15 residues. The CDR3 is CASSHSGGSTDTQYF. CDR3 bases: TGCGCCAGCAGCCATTCAGGGGGTAGCACAGATACGCAGTATTTT.

This clonotype was seen a handful of times. This CDR3 reads CASSLTPFSGRSTDTQYF. The CDR3 region has the DNA TGTGCCAGCAGTTTAACCCCCTTCAGCGGGAGGAGCACAGATACGCAGTATTTT. This chain connects TRBV27 to TRBJ2-3; 9 bases are a match to TRBD2. This CDR3 is built from 18 residues. From germline, CDR1 is MNHEY and CDR2 SMNVEV (reference sequence). Trimming cost V 2 bases and J 0 bases; bases outside gene matches: 9.

The CDR3: CASISDRDYEQYF. The CDR3 nucleotides read TGTGCCAGCATCTCGGACAGAGACTACGAGCAGTACTTC. The chain recombines TRBV7-9 with TRBJ2-7, with D possibly being TRBD1 (6 bases). This CDR3 is 13 amino acids long. V shed 7 bases and J shed 3 bases, with 13 bases lying between them. The germline CDR1 and CDR2 sequences are SEHNR and FQNEAQ (reference sequence).

This clonotype was detected a few times. V usage is TRBV19 and J usage is TRBJ2-2; D possibly corresponds to TRBD2 (6 bases). Trimming left V 5 bases short and J 4 bases short, with 11 bases between. The CDR3 extends over 14 amino acids. Per the germline V gene, CDR1 is LNHDA and CDR2 is SQIVND (reference sequence). The chain's CDR3 is CASSPTGSTGELFF. The CDR3 region has the DNA TGTGCCAGTAGTCCTACCGGGAGCACCGGGGAGCTGTTTTTT.

The sample holds a few counts of this clonotype. J is TRBJ2-1 and V is TRBV24-1; 12 positions match TRBD2. The CDR3 runs to 16 residues. V dropped 3 bases and J dropped 7; count of bases not matched to a gene: 6. Per the germline V gene, CDR1 is KGHDR and CDR2 is SFDVKD. CDR3 coding DNA: TGTGCCACCAGTGATCTAACTAGCGGGAGGATGAATGAGCAGTTCTTC. Encoded protein: CATSDLTSGRMNEQFF.

The chain couples TRBV20-1 to TRBJ2-4; 7 nucleotides align to TRBD2. Trimming removed 8 bases from V and 3 bases from J; junction bases left unmatched: 7. This CDR3 contains 13 residues. Germline V gene sequence: CDR1 DFQATT, CDR2 SNEGSKA (reference sequence). The CDR3 spells CSPTSASKNIQYF. For the CDR3, the DNA is TGCAGTCCTACTAGCGCCAGCAAAAACATTCAGTACTTC.

This clonotype has a handful of counts. The V call is TRBV7-9, the J call TRBJ2-1; 13 nucleotides align to TRBD2. Germline CDR1 and CDR2: SEHNR and FQNEAQ (reference sequence). J lost 0 bases, V lost 6 bases, and 5 bases had no gene match. The CDR3 consists of 17 residues. CDR3 nucleotides: TGTGCCAGCAGGGGAACTAGCGGGAGGGTCTCCTACAATGAGCAGTTCTTC. It yields the protein CASRGTSGRVSYNEQFF. The complete variable domain, with remaining parts taken from reference TRBV7-9 and TRBJ2-1, reads DTGVSQNPRHKITKRGQNVTFRCDPISEHNRLYWYRQTLGQGPEFLTYFQNEAQLEKSRLLSDRFSAERPKGSFSTLEIQRTEQGDSAMYLCASRGTSGRVSYNEQFFGPGTRLTVL.

The J gene is TRBJ1-2, the V gene TRBV12-3 or TRBV12-4; no clear D gene. The CDR3 contains 13 residues. V lost 6 bases and J 5 bases, leaving 13 bases between the germline ends. The CDR3 nucleotides are TGTGCCAGCAGCCCAACACGGATATATGGCTACACCTTC. Translation gives CASSPTRIYGYTF.

The genes are TRBV13 and TRBJ1-2; maybe TRBD1 (5 bases). The germline V gene has CDR1 PRHDT and CDR2 FYEKMQ (reference sequence). V was shortened by 6 bases and J by 3 bases, with 17 bases between the two germline ends. This CDR3 has 15 amino acids. Written as DNA, the CDR3 is TGTGCCAGCAGTCAAACCGCCTTAGGGGACTATGGCTACACCTTC. Translated, it gives CASSQTALGDYGYTF.

This clonotype was counted between two and nine times. This chain links TRBV3-1 with TRBJ2-3, with D maybe TRBD1 (5 bases). From germline, CDR1 is LGHDT and CDR2 YNNKEL (reference sequence). V was pared by 1 base and J by 0 bases, with 11 bases between. This CDR3 region has 16 residues. The CDR3, as DNA: TGTGCCAGCAGCCAAGTCAAGGGGATCAGCACAGATACGCAGTATTTT. It encodes CASSQVKGISTDTQYF.

This chain connects TRBV9 to TRBJ2-3, with D tentatively TRBD1 or TRBD2 (7 bases each). Trimming pared 3 bases from V and 2 bases from J, leaving 16 bases between. The CDR3 spans 16 residues. CDR1 SGDLS and CDR2 YYNGEE come from the germline V gene. The CDR3 reads CASSEGASGYTDTQYF. CDR3 DNA sequence: TGTGCCAGCAGCGAGGGGGCTAGCGGTTACACAGATACGCAGTATTTT.

Only a few counts were recorded for this clonotype. This chain uses TRBV3-1 with TRBJ1-5, with 8 bases that match TRBD1. Germline CDR1 reads LGHDT; CDR2 reads YNNKEL (reference sequence). The V segment lost 4 bases and the J segment 6 bases; nucleotides outside the gene matches: 5. The length of the CDR3 is 14 residues. CDR3 amino acids: CASSRGQGTQPQHF. The CDR3 DNA follows: TGTGCCAGCAGCCGTGGACAGGGTACTCAGCCCCAGCATTTT.

The J gene is TRBJ2-5, the V gene TRBV20-1; no definite D call. The CDR3 has 12 amino acids. Per germline, CDR1 DFQATT and CDR2 SNEGSKA (reference sequence). The V gene lost 1 base and the J gene lost 2 bases, with 5 bases spanning the gap. The CDR3 DNA sequence: TGCAGTGCTAGAGGACTGCAAGAGACCCAGTACTTC. This encodes CSARGLQETQYF.

The table lists this clonotype with many counts. The rearrangement links TRBV12-3 or TRBV12-4 to TRBJ2-3; D assignment may be TRBD1 or TRBD2 (5 bases each). Trimming took off 5 bases at V and 2 bases at J, with 11 bases between the two ends. The CDR3 has 14 residues. The DNA for the CDR3 is TGTGCCAGCAGTGGGGGTCCGACCACAGATACGCAGTATTTT. Its translation: CASSGGPTTDTQYF.

This clonotype was seen at least ten times. The CDR3 bases are TGTGCCAGCTTCTCCGGGACTAGCGGCTACAATGAGCAGTTCTTC. The encoded protein is CASFSGTSGYNEQFF. This chain joins TRBV18 and TRBJ2-1; 11 bases agree with TRBD2. This CDR3 contains 15 residues. Trimming took 7 bases from V and 3 from J; bases not matched to a gene: 5. Germline V gene lookup returns CDR1 KGHSH and CDR2 LQKENI.

Only a few counts were recorded for this clonotype. The chain has TRBV10-3 and TRBJ1-2; maybe TRBD1 (5 bases). Germline CDR1 is ENHRY and CDR2 is SYGVKD. Trimming stripped 7 bases from V and 6 bases from J, with 12 bases between. The CDR3 is 12 residues long. This CDR3 reads CAINQGRDGYTF. The DNA for the CDR3 is TGTGCCATCAATCAGGGTCGTGATGGCTACACCTTC.

This clonotype was seen only a few times. V usage is TRBV4-2 and J usage is TRBJ1-1, with TRBD1 matching over 8 bases. This CDR3 region has 16 residues. Germline V gene sequence: CDR1 LGHNA, CDR2 YNFKEQ. J gave up 4 bases and V 4 bases, and 11 bases lay outside the gene matches. CDR3 bases: TGTGCCAGCAGCCTTGGCAGGGGGCTAAGGGGCACTGAAGCTTTCTTT. Protein: CASSLGRGLRGTEAFF.

This clonotype was seen a few times. This sequence joins TRBV19 and TRBJ1-2, with D unresolved. Germline V gene lookup returns CDR1 LNHDA and CDR2 SQIVND (reference sequence). The ends were cut back, 7 bases at V and 8 bases at J, with 20 bases in the middle. The CDR3 covers 14 residues. The CDR3 region is CASTFLGQVGGYTF. DNA for the CDR3: TGTGCCAGTACCTTCCTTGGGCAGGTCGGCGGCTACACCTTC.